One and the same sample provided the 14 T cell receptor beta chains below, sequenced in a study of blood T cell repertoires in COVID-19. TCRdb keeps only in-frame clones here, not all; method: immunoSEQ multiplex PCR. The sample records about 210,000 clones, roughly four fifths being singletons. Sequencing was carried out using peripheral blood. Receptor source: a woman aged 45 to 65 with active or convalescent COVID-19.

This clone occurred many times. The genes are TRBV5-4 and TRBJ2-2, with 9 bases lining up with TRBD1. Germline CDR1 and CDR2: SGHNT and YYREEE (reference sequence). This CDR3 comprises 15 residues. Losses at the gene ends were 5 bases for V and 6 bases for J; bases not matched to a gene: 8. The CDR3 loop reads CASRTGGGIPGELFF. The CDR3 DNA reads TGTGCCAGCAGGACAGGGGGAGGGATTCCCGGGGAGCTGTTTTTT.

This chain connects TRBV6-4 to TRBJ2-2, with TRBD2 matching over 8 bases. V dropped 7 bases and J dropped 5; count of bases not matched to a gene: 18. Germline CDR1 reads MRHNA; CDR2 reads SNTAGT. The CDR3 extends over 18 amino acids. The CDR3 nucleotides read TGTGCCAGCACCCCCCGGAGGGGAGCGGGAGTCTATACCGGGGAGCTGTTTTTT. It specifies CASTPRRGAGVYTGELFF.

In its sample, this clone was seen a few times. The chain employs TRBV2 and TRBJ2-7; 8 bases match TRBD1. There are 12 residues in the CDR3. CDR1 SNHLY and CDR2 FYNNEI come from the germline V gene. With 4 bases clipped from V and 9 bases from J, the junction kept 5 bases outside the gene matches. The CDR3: CASSADRDGQYF. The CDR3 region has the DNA TGTGCCAGCAGTGCGGACAGGGACGGGCAGTACTTC.

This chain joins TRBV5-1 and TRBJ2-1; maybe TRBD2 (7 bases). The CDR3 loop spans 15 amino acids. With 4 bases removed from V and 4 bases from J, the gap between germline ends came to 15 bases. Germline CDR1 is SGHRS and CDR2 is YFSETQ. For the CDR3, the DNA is TGCGCCAGCAGCCGGCTAGCGGACAGTTACAATGAGCAGTTCTTC. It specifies CASSRLADSYNEQFF.

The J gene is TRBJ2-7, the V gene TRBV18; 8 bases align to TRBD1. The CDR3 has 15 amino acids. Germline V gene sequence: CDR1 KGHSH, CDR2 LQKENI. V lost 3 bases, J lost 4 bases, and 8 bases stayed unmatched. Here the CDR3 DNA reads TGTGCCAGCTCACCTGGTCGACAGGGGAATTACGAGCAGTACTTC. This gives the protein CASSPGRQGNYEQYF.

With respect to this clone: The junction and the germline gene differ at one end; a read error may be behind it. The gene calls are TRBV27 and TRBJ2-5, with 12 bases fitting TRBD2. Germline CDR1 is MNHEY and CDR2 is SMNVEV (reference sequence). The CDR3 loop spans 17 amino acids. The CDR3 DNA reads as TGTGCCAGCAGTTTCTCGGGGACTAGCGGGCACCAAGGGACCCAGTACTTC. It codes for CASSFSGTSGHQGTQYF.

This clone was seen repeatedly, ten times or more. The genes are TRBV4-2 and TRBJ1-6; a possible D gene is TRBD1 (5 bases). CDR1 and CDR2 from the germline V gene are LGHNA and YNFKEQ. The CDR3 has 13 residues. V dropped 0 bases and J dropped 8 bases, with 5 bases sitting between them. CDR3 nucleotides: TGTGCCAGCAGCCAAGAAGGGGATTCACCCCTCCACTTT. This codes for CASSQEGDSPLHF.

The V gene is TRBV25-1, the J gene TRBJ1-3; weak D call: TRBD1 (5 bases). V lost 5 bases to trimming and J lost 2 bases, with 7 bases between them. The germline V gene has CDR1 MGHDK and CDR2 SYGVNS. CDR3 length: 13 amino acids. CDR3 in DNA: TGTGCCAGCAGTACAGGAGCTGGAAACACCATATATTTT. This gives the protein CASSTGAGNTIYF.

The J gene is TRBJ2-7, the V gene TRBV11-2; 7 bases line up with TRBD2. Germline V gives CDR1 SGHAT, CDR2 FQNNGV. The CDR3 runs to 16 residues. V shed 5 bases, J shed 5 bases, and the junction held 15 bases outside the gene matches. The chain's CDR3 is CASSPQDGGSWHEQYF. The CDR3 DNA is TGTGCCAGCAGCCCCCAGGACGGCGGGAGCTGGCACGAGCAGTACTTC.

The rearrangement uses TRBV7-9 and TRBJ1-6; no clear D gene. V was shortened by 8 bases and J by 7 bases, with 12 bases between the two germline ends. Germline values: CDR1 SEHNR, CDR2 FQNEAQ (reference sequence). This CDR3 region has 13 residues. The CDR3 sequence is CASRIVGNSPLHF. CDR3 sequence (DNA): TGTGCCAGCCGTATCGTCGGGAATTCACCCCTCCACTTT.

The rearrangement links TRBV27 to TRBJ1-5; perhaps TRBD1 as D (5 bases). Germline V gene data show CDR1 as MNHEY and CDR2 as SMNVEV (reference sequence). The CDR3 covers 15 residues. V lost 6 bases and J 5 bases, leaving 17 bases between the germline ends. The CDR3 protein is CASRSISRDYQPQHF. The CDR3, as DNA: TGTGCCAGCAGGTCGATAAGTAGGGACTATCAGCCCCAGCATTTT.

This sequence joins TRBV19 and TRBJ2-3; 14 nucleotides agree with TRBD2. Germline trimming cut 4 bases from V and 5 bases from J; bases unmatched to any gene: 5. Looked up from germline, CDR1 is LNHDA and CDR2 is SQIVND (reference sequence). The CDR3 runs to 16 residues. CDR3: CASSRLAGGPIDTQYF. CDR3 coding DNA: TGTGCCAGTAGTAGACTAGCGGGAGGGCCAATAGATACGCAGTATTTT.

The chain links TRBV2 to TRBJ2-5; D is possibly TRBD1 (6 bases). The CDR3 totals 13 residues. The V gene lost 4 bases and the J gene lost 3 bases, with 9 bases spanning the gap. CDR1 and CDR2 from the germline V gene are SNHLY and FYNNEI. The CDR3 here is CASSGGTKETQYF. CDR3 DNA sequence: TGTGCCAGCAGTGGAGGGACAAAAGAGACCCAGTACTTC.

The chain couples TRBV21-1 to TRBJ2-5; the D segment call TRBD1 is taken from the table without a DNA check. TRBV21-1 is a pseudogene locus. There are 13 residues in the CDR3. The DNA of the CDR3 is TGTGCCAGCACGTACAGGGCACAAGAGACCCAGTACTTC. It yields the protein CASTYRAQETQYF.